These 15 T cell receptor beta chains came from one sample sequenced in a study of blood T cells in healthy people across ages. The authors ran a second PCR of 7 to 11 cycles using a sample-barcoded 5' primer and a J-beta primer mix. Each CDR3 protein gets one entry after TCRdb re-called the 5' RACE reads with MiXCR. The table includes some 1,500,000 distinct CDR3 sequences, roughly 43% detected once. The sample was blood. Receptor source: a woman under 30 in good health.

This clonotype was observed at least ten times. V gene TRBV29-1 combines with J gene TRBJ2-1, with D uncertain. Germline V gives CDR1 SQVTM, CDR2 ANQGSEA. This CDR3 has 14 amino acids. V was cut by 2 bases and J by 2 bases, with 10 bases left in between. CDR3 coding DNA: TGCAGCGTTGAACCGCGAGCCGCCTACAATGAGCAGTTCTTC. Amino acids: CSVEPRAAYNEQFF.

The rearrangement uses TRBV27 and TRBJ1-6; maybe TRBD1 (5 bases). This CDR3 is 15 amino acids long. Trimming took 4 bases from V and 2 from J, leaving 9 bases between them. Germline CDR1 MNHEY, CDR2 SMNVEV (reference sequence). The CDR3 loop is CASSYDSPYNSPLHF. The CDR3 DNA sequence: TGTGCCAGCAGTTACGACAGCCCCTATAATTCACCCCTCCACTTT.

This clonotype came up a few times. The gene calls are TRBV2 and TRBJ1-2, with 7 bases fitting TRBD1. With V trimmed by 2 bases and J by 4 bases, 7 bases remained unmatched. This CDR3 comprises 15 residues. The germline V gene encodes CDR1 SNHLY and CDR2 FYNNEI. DNA for the CDR3: TGTGCCAGCAGTGAAAGCGCAGGGGGGTTCTATGGCTACACCTTC. Its translation is CASSESAGGFYGYTF.

The chain uses TRBV14 and TRBJ2-5, with no clear D. Looked up from germline, CDR1 is SGHDN and CDR2 is FVKESK. Trimming took 3 bases from V and 0 from J, leaving 17 bases between them. The CDR3 is 17 amino acids. The CDR3 DNA follows: TGTGCCAGCAGCCACGCGGACCCCCTCCCGTACCAAGAGACCCAGTACTTC. Protein sequence: CASSHADPLPYQETQYF.

As DNA, the CDR3 is TGTGCCAGCAGCTTAGGCCGGGGCGCTTCACCCCTCCACTTT. Translation gives CASSLGRGASPLHF. The chain is built from TRBV7-9 and TRBJ1-6; weak D call: TRBD1 (5 bases). In germline, CDR1 is SEHNR, CDR2 FQNEAQ (reference sequence). Trimming removed 1 base at V and 9 bases at J, with 10 bases between. The CDR3 runs to 14 residues.

This clonotype was counted between two and nine times. The chain is built from TRBV19 and TRBJ1-5; perhaps TRBD1 as D (6 bases). The V end was cut by 7 bases, the J end by 1 base, with 8 bases between. The CDR3 loop spans 13 amino acids. CDR1 is LNHDA, CDR2 SQIVND, per germline (reference sequence). CDR3 residues: CASNQGSNQPQHF. Written as DNA, the CDR3 is TGTGCCAGTAACCAGGGGAGCAATCAGCCCCAGCATTTT.

V is TRBV6-2 or TRBV6-3 and J is TRBJ1-4; D may be TRBD1 (6 bases). Germline values: CDR1 MNHEY, CDR2 SVGEGT. The CDR3 has 16 amino acids. Deletions cut 5 bases from V and 0 bases from J, with 13 bases between. Here the CDR3 reads CASSHDRTATNEKLFF. In DNA, the CDR3 is TGTGCCAGCAGTCATGACAGGACCGCAACTAATGAAAAACTGTTTTTT.

J is TRBJ1-5 and V is TRBV7-2; 8 positions match TRBD1. The CDR3 contains 16 residues. J was trimmed by 2 bases and V by 5 bases; bases with no gene match: 8. Germline CDR1 reads SGHTA; CDR2 reads FQGNSA. CDR3 in DNA: TGTGCCAGCAGCCCGGACAGGGTTAGAGGCAATCAGCCCCAGCATTTT. Translated: CASSPDRVRGNQPQHF.

This clonotype has more than one count but fewer than ten. The CDR3 region has the DNA TGTGCCAGCAGTGGGACTCAAACAGGGGGCGCGGACACTGAAGCTTTCTTT. It translates to CASSGTQTGGADTEAFF. The V gene is TRBV6-5, the J gene TRBJ1-1; TRBD1 matches 9 bases. The V and J ends lost 5 bases and 3 bases, in that order; junction bases with no gene match: 13. The V gene's germline CDR1 is MNHEY and CDR2 SVGAGI. This CDR3 comprises 17 residues.

The V and J genes are TRBV6-5 and TRBJ1-1, with a weak D call TRBD1 (5 bases). Trimming shortened V by 0 bases and J by 1 base, and 6 bases separated the two germline ends. The CDR3 runs to 14 residues. Germline-derived CDR1 and CDR2 are MNHEY and SVGAGI. The CDR3 sequence: CASSYSGENTEAFF. CDR3 in DNA: TGTGCCAGCAGTTACTCAGGGGAGAACACTGAAGCTTTCTTT.

The chain recombines TRBV6-4 with TRBJ2-2; D is unclear. Trimming took 2 bases from V and 4 from J, leaving 8 bases between them. The CDR3 is 14 amino acids. Germline V gene lookup returns CDR1 MRHNA and CDR2 SNTAGT. CDR3 sequence: CASSDQPSTGELFF. The DNA for the CDR3 is TGTGCCAGCAGTGACCAGCCAAGCACCGGGGAGCTGTTTTTT.

This clonotype was counted only a few times. The chain recombines TRBV4-1 with TRBJ2-5, with 10 nucleotides matching TRBD2. From germline, CDR1 is MGHRA and CDR2 YSYEKL. Trimming took 4 bases from V and 13 from J; bases not matched to a gene: 9. The CDR3 contains 13 residues. The DNA for the CDR3 is TGCGCCAGCAGCCTCGCTAGCGGGGGCGCGATGTACTTC. This translates into CASSLASGGAMYF.

A remark on this clonotype: A junction boundary mismatches the germline segment, possibly from a read error. This sequence joins TRBV7-2 and TRBJ2-3; D ambiguous. The CDR3 length is 13 residues. Germline lookup yields CDR1 SGHTA and CDR2 FQGNSA. CDR3 nucleotides: TGTGCCAGCAGCGTAGACATCGCAGATACGCGGTATTTT. It specifies CASSVDIADTRYF.

A word on this clonotype: One end of the junction varies from germline; a read error may be responsible. This chain joins TRBV20-1 and TRBJ2-7, with 11 bases matching TRBD2. The germline CDR1 and CDR2 sequences are DFQATT and SNEGSKA (reference sequence). The CDR3 has 15 amino acids. The CDR3 here is CSAPTSGVGSYERYF. The CDR3 DNA is TGCAGTGCCCCGACTAGCGGGGTGGGCTCCTACGAGCGGTACTTC.

The chain combines TRBV5-1 with TRBJ2-1; the D call may be TRBD1 or TRBD2 (5 bases each). The CDR3 contains 12 residues. Trimming removed 7 bases from V and 6 bases from J, with 11 bases in between. Germline assignment: CDR1 SGHRS and CDR2 YFSETQ. Here the CDR3 reads CASRAGSNEQFF. The CDR3 nucleotides are TGCGCCAGCCGGGCAGGGAGCAATGAGCAGTTCTTC.